Given below is one T cell receptor (beta chain) in context. The entry originates in a study of blood T cell repertoires in COVID-19. Germline CDR1 and CDR2: LGHNT and FRNRAP. CDR3 length: 12 amino acids. The V end was cut by 5 bases, the J end by 6 bases, with 5 bases between. Clinical history as reported by participants underpinned cohort assignment. Some clones are missing from TCRdb's copy, which holds only in-frame ones; the method was immunoSEQ multiplex PCR. The data contain about 200,000 clones, around 90% of them singletons. V gene TRBV12-5 combines with J gene TRBJ1-6; D uncertain. The receptor comes from a woman aged 18 to 35 who had recovered from COVID-19. Sequenced sample: PBMCs or T cells enriched from blood (not recorded which). The CDR3 spells CASGGVNSPLHF. CDR3 in DNA: TGTGCTAGTGGTGGAGTTAATTCACCCCTCCACTTT.